This entry describes one T cell receptor (beta chain). The data were obtained in a study of shared clonotypes between healthy human individuals. About the research overall: Researchers assigned three CD4 naive, three CD4 memory, two CD8 naive and one CD8 memory plate to each donor.

Original data processing: Sequence data from immunoSEQ were junction-only and lacked quality scores; consequently, filtering differed. Repertoires were generated with immunoSEQ multiplex PCR, while TCRdb's copy carries only in-frame clones and drops some. V, J and clone size derive from that table, while D and trimming were established from the DNA sequence. The sample has some 2,100,000 clones; roughly 91% are singletons. It was CD45RO-negative cells, positively selected for CCR7, that made up naive CD8 cells, with terminally differentiated effector memory CD45RA+ cells excluded. With V trimmed by 0 bases and J by 10 bases, 9 bases remained unmatched. Germline values: CDR1 SGHNT, CDR2 YYREEE (reference sequence). The CDR3 sequence is 15 residues long.

The sample consisted of naive CD8+ T cells from PBMCs. This clonotype originated in a man between 18 and 35 years old in good health. Some clones in this sample may be carry-over from other donors' samples. The chain is built from TRBV5-4 and TRBJ2-1; 8 nucleotides agree with TRBD2. CDR3 DNA sequence: TGTGCCAGCAGCTTGGCCAGGCTAGCGGGTCGGGAGCAGTTCTTC. Translating gives CASSLARLAGREQFF.